Below, 4 T cell receptor beta chains from the same sample are listed, as sequenced in a study of a mutant IDH1 vaccine in newly diagnosed glioma. Their recognized antigens are unknown. As to time point: week 47, end of study. A 20-mer mutant IDH1 peptide at 300 ug was injected subcutaneously with topical imiquimod. Profiling relied on immunoSEQ multiplex PCR, and the TCRdb table lists in-frame clones only, not all of them. The sample carries around 61,000 clones, over 70% recorded once. Specimen: PBMCs, collected from a glioma patient whose treatment included an IDH1 peptide vaccine. These receptor sequences come from a man aged 50-60 years with glioma.

This clone was picked up one time. The CDR3 sequence is CASSQRDRGLYEQFF. The CDR3 nucleotides are TGTGCCAGCAGCCAACGGGACAGGGGGCTATATGAGCAGTTCTTC. The rearrangement uses TRBV7-2 and TRBJ2-1; 12 bases line up with TRBD1. Looked up from germline, CDR1 is SGHTA and CDR2 is FQGNSA. The CDR3 spans 15 residues. Trimming at V came to 5 bases and at J to 8 bases, leaving 7 bases not matched to a gene. The entire variable domain, with the rest obtained from reference TRBV7-2 and TRBJ2-1, is as follows: GAGVSQSPSNKVTEKGKDVELRCDPISGHTALYWYRQSLGQGLEFLIYFQGNSAPDKSGLPSDRFSAERTGGSVSTLTIQRTQQEDSAVYLCASSQRDRGLYEQFFGPGTRLTVL.

The J gene is TRBJ2-3, the V gene TRBV29-1, with no clear D. The CDR3 contains 16 residues. In germline, CDR1 is SQVTM, CDR2 ANQGSEA. Trimming shortened V by 1 base and J by 2 bases, and 16 bases separated the two germline ends. DNA for the CDR3: TGCAGCGTTGAAGGAGATGCCTCAGACACCACAGATACGCAGTATTTT. Residues: CSVEGDASDTTDTQYF.

The rearrangement links TRBV10-2 to TRBJ2-5; TRBD2 is a possible D gene (5 bases). The CDR3 runs 16 residues. The V gene's germline CDR1 is WSHSY and CDR2 SAAADI. Trimming pared 6 bases from V and 7 bases from J, leaving 24 bases between. The CDR3 DNA reads as TGCGCCAGCAGCGTTACTAGGGCTTCCACCCGAGGGACCCAGTACTTC. The encoded protein is CASSVTRASTRGTQYF.

J is TRBJ1-5 and V is TRBV9; D remains ambiguous. Germline V gene data show CDR1 as SGDLS and CDR2 as YYNGEE. The CDR3 covers 14 residues. Trimming pared 0 bases from V and 3 bases from J, leaving 7 bases between. CDR3 region: CASSVGTINQPQHF. The CDR3 DNA reads as TGTGCCAGCAGCGTAGGGACGATCAATCAGCCCCAGCATTTT.